This TCR beta chain was captured by sequencing in a study of Ad26.COV2.S vaccination and SARS-CoV-2 variants. The wider study: This donor came from the COV1001 trial of Ad26.COV2.S.

V was pared by 5 bases and J by 0 bases, with 14 bases between. CDR1 is GTSNPN, CDR2 SVGIG, per germline (reference sequence). This CDR3 region has 16 residues. Findings and caveats of the study: Breadth, reportedly substantial, characterized the spike-specific CD8+ and CD4+ T cell responses after vaccination.

Details on this clone: Its specificity is not known.

TCRdb's table, derived via immunoSEQ multiplex PCR, lists solely in-frame clones and lacks some. The table lists some 640,000 clones, around 92% of them singletons. Treatment specified: some 19 received Ad26.COV2.S at low or high dose, single or two shots; roughly five received placebo; per-sample allocation not given. The investigators took samples on day 63 after the first vaccine or placebo injection. The receptor was isolated from a person aged 18-65 years who received the Ad26.COV2.S COVID-19 vaccine or a placebo. The chain uses TRBV30 and TRBJ1-6; D not resolved. The sequencing here drew on peripheral blood, taken in a trial of Ad26.COV2.S vaccine versus placebo. The CDR3 DNA reads as TGTGCCTGGGGCGACTGGCGAAGCTCCTATAATTCACCCCTCCACTTT. Residues: CAWGDWRSSYNSPLHF.